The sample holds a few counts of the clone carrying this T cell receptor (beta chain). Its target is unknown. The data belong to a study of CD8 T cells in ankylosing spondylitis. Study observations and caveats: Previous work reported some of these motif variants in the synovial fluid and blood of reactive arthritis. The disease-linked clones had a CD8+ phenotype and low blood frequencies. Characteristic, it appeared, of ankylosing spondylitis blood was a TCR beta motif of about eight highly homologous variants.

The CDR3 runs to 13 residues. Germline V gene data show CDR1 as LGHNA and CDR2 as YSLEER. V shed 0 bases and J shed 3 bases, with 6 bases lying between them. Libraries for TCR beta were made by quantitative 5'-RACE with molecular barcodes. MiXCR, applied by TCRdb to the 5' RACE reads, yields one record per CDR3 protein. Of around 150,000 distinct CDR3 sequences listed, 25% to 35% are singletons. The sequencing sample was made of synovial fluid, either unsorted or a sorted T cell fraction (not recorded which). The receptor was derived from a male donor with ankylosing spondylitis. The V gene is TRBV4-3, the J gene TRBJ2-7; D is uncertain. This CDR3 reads CASSQDQDYEQYF. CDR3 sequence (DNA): TGCGCCAGCAGCCAAGATCAGGACTACGAGCAGTACTTC.